This entry lists 2 T cell receptor beta chains sequenced from one sample in a study of CD8 T cells in Susac syndrome (dated by TCRdb to the late 2010s). Library construction relied on the immunoSEQ multiplex PCR assay. RNA was extracted using the RNeasy kit, and roughly 0.5 to 1 microgram was reverse transcribed with random hexamers. The public reads were reanalyzed by TCRdb: fastp trimming at Q25, MiXCR alignment, in-frame beta chains only. Records with the same CDR3 protein are collapsed into one entry carrying the most frequent genes and DNA. The sample contains around 110,000 distinct CDR3 sequences, approximately 95% of them found a single time. About 0.41% of the sample lies in the top ten. Sequencing used CD8+ T cells from PBMCs. The receptors were sampled from a human donor with Susac syndrome.

The chain carries TRBV14 and TRBJ2-2; D not resolved. Germline V lookup: CDR1 SGHDN, CDR2 FVKESK. The CDR3 covers 16 residues. V dropped 4 bases and J dropped 4 bases, with 16 bases sitting between them. The CDR3 sequence is CASSPDPRKFTGELFF. The CDR3 DNA is TGTGCCAGCAGCCCAGATCCTCGGAAGTTCACCGGGGAGCTGTTTTTT.

V gene TRBV7-9 combines with J gene TRBJ1-1; D unresolved. The CDR3 consists of 16 residues. Germline values: CDR1 SEHNR, CDR2 FQNEAQ (reference sequence). Trimming removed 1 base from V and 1 base from J, with 13 bases in between. The CDR3 loop reads CASSLGFGRSNTEAFF. For the CDR3, the DNA is TGTGCCAGCAGCTTAGGGTTCGGACGGTCGAACACTGAAGCTTTCTTT.